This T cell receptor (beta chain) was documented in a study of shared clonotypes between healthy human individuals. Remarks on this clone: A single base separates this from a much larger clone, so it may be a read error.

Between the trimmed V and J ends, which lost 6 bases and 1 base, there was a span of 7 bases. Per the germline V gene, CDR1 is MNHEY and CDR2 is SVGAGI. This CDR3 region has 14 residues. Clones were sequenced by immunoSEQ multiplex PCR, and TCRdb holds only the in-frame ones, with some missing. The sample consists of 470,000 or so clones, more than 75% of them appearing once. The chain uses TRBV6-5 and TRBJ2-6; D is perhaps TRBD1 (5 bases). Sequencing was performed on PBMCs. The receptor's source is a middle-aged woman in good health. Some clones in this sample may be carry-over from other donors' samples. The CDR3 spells CASSQGSGANVLTF. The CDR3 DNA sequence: TGTGCCAGCAGCCAGGGTTCTGGGGCCAACGTCCTGACTTTC.